These T cell receptor beta chains were read from a single sample in a study of T cell responses to AZD1222 COVID-19 vaccine. The data were produced by immunoSEQ multiplex PCR, yet TCRdb's version contains in-frame clones alone and is incomplete. Here the sample spans about 140,000 clones, about 90% being singletons. The sample consisted of peripheral blood, taken 28 days after the second AZD1222 dose. These receptors came from an adult who received the AZD1222 COVID-19 vaccine. The CDR3 runs from the conserved cysteine through the conserved F or W. The D gene is left open where the match is weak. Where a row states a size, it is once, few, many or the class of an expanded clone; other rows omit it.

clone_size: few; v_call: TRBV30; d_call: NA; j_call: TRBJ1-1; cdr3_aa: CAWSSHLRNTEAFF; cdr3_nt: TGTGCCTGGAGTTCGCACCTCAGGAACACTGAAGCTTTCTTT
clone_size: NA; v_call: TRBV28; d_call: NA; j_call: TRBJ1-5; cdr3_aa: CASSLLRWQPQHF; cdr3_nt: TGTGCCAGCAGTTTGTTGCGTTGGCAGCCCCAGCATTTT
clone_size: NA; v_call: TRBV9; d_call: NA; j_call: TRBJ2-1; cdr3_aa: CASSVAADNYNEQFF; cdr3_nt: TGTGCCAGCAGCGTAGCTGCGGACAACTACAATGAGCAGTTCTTC
clone_size: NA; v_call: TRBV5-1; d_call: TRBD2; j_call: TRBJ2-2; cdr3_aa: CASSFGLAGAGELFF; cdr3_nt: TGCGCCAGCAGCTTCGGGCTAGCGGGAGCCGGGGAGCTGTTTTTT
clone_size: NA; v_call: TRBV6-5; d_call: NA; j_call: TRBJ2-3; cdr3_aa: CASRTGRMGTDTQYF; cdr3_nt: TGTGCCAGCAGGACAGGTCGGATGGGCACAGATACGCAGTATTTT
clone_size: NA; v_call: TRBV30; d_call: NA; j_call: TRBJ2-5; cdr3_aa: CAWSGGQKETQYF; cdr3_nt: TGTGCCTGGAGTGGAGGACAGAAAGAGACCCAGTACTTC
clone_size: NA; v_call: TRBV6-1; d_call: TRBD1; j_call: TRBJ1-4; cdr3_aa: CASSEVTGAGNEKLFF; cdr3_nt: TGTGCCAGCAGTGAAGTAACAGGGGCAGGGAATGAAAAACTGTTTTTT
clone_size: NA; v_call: TRBV6-6; d_call: TRBD1; j_call: TRBJ2-2; cdr3_aa: CASSPRDRGPPYIPGELFF; cdr3_nt: TGTGCCAGCAGTCCTCGGGACAGGGGCCCGCCCTACATACCCGGGGAGCTGTTTTTT
clone_size: NA; v_call: TRBV24-1; d_call: TRBD1; j_call: TRBJ2-1; cdr3_aa: CATSGQGPYNEQFF; cdr3_nt: TGTGCCACCAGCGGACAGGGACCCTACAATGAGCAGTTCTTC
clone_size: NA; v_call: TRBV4-2; d_call: NA; j_call: TRBJ1-3; cdr3_aa: CASSQGLLALSGNTIYF; cdr3_nt: TGTGCCAGCAGCCAAGGGCTCCTCGCCCTCTCTGGAAACACCATATATTTT
clone_size: NA; v_call: TRBV28; d_call: NA; j_call: TRBJ2-2; cdr3_aa: CASSLGQKTGELFF; cdr3_nt: TGTGCCAGCAGTTTAGGACAAAAAACCGGGGAGCTGTTTTTT
clone_size: NA; v_call: TRBV28; d_call: NA; j_call: TRBJ1-5; cdr3_aa: CASSLLAGHQPQHF; cdr3_nt: TGTGCCAGCAGTTTATTGGCAGGGCATCAGCCCCAGCATTTT
clone_size: NA; v_call: TRBV5-4; d_call: NA; j_call: TRBJ1-6; cdr3_aa: CASSPGSSYNSPLHF; cdr3_nt: TGTGCCAGCAGCCCTGGAAGCTCCTATAATTCACCCCTCCACTTT
clone_size: few; v_call: TRBV11-1; d_call: TRBD1; j_call: TRBJ1-5; cdr3_aa: CASSPGQVRNQPQHF; cdr3_nt: TGTGCCAGCAGCCCGGGACAGGTCCGCAATCAGCCCCAGCATTTT
clone_size: NA; v_call: TRBV27; d_call: NA; j_call: TRBJ2-7; cdr3_aa: CASSMRYYSYEQYF; cdr3_nt: TGTGCCAGCAGTATGCGGTACTACTCCTACGAGCAGTACTTC
clone_size: NA; v_call: TRBV11-1; d_call: NA; j_call: TRBJ2-2; cdr3_aa: CASSLGLTINTGELFF; cdr3_nt: TGTGCCAGCAGCTTAGGTTTAACGATTAACACCGGGGAGCTGTTTTTT
clone_size: NA; v_call: TRBV28; d_call: NA; j_call: TRBJ1-2; cdr3_aa: CASSPSYRDYGNTF; cdr3_nt: TGTGCCAGCAGTCCCTCCTACAGGGACTATGGCAACACCTTC
clone_size: NA; v_call: TRBV28; d_call: TRBD2; j_call: TRBJ2-3; cdr3_aa: CASSLVAGNLYF; cdr3_nt: TGTGCCAGCAGTTTAGTAGCGGGGAATTTGTATTTT
clone_size: NA; v_call: TRBV5-6; d_call: TRBD1; j_call: TRBJ2-3; cdr3_aa: CASSKTGQGTDTQYF; cdr3_nt: TGTGCCAGCAGCAAGACGGGACAGGGCACAGATACGCAGTATTTT
clone_size: NA; v_call: TRBV11-3; d_call: TRBD2; j_call: TRBJ2-1; cdr3_aa: CASSLDGGLAGVGSYNEQFF; cdr3_nt: TGTGCCAGCAGCTTAGATGGAGGACTAGCGGGAGTGGGCTCCTACAATGAGCAGTTCTTC
clone_size: NA; v_call: TRBV7-2; d_call: TRBD1; j_call: TRBJ1-4; cdr3_aa: CASSFAGTGVEKLFF; cdr3_nt: TGTGCCAGCAGCTTTGCCGGGACAGGGGTGGAAAAACTGTTTTTT
clone_size: NA; v_call: TRBV28; d_call: NA; j_call: TRBJ2-7; cdr3_aa: CASSSGGLSWEQYF; cdr3_nt: TGTGCCAGCAGTTCCGGGGGTCTCTCCTGGGAGCAGTACTTC
clone_size: NA; v_call: TRBV19; d_call: NA; j_call: TRBJ2-7; cdr3_aa: CASKSRGYEQYF; cdr3_nt: TGTGCCAGTAAGTCTCGGGGTTACGAGCAGTACTTC
clone_size: NA; v_call: TRBV28; d_call: TRBD1; j_call: TRBJ2-1; cdr3_aa: CASTSGGLPYNEQFF; cdr3_nt: TGTGCCAGCACGTCAGGGGGCCTGCCCTACAATGAGCAGTTCTTC
clone_size: NA; v_call: TRBV5-6; d_call: NA; j_call: TRBJ2-7; cdr3_aa: CASSVGGGVQQYF; cdr3_nt: TGTGCCAGCAGCGTGGGTGGAGGGGTTCAGCAGTACTTC
clone_size: NA; v_call: TRBV4-3; d_call: TRBD1; j_call: TRBJ1-1; cdr3_aa: CASSQDLRQGINTEAFF; cdr3_nt: TGCGCCAGCAGCCAAGATCTCCGACAGGGAATTAACACTGAAGCTTTCTTT